The present TCR beta chain was sequenced within a study of T cells after posttransplantation cyclophosphamide. Study-wide points: After PTCy, TRB diversity resembled that of CNI/methotrexate controls.

Method: immunoSEQ multiplex PCR; TCRdb's copy keeps in-frame clones and lacks some. The sample lists roughly 20,000 clones; 95% to 98% were seen once. The germline gives CDR1 ENHRY, CDR2 SYGVKD. With 0 bases removed from V and 0 bases from J, the gap between germline ends came to 9 bases. The CDR3 length is 16 residues. Cells defined as naive were viable CD3+CD4+ or CD3+CD8+ and CCR7+CD45RA+CD45RO-CD95-CD27+CD28+. As regards this clone: The antigen remains unidentified.

This TCR was recovered from a man aged 40-50 years in good health, CMV-negative, and a related stem cell transplant donor. This rearrangement joins TRBV10-3 to TRBJ2-1; D unclear. Specimen: naive CD4+ T cells sorted from PBMCs. In DNA form, the CDR3 reads TGTGCCATCAGTGAGTCGAGGTTCTCCTCCTACAATGAGCAGTTCTTC. Translated: CAISESRFSSYNEQFF.